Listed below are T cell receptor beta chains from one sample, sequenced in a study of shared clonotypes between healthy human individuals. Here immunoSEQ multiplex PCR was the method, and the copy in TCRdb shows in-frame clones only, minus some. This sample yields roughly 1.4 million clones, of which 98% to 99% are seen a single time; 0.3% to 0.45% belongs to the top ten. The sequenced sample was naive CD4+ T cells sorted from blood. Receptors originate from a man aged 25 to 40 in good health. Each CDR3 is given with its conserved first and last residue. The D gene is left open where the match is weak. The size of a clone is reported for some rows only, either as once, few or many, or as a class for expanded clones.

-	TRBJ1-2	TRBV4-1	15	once	TGCGCCAGCAGCCAAGTAGGACCAAAGGGCTATGGCTACACCTTC	CASSQVGPKGYGYTF
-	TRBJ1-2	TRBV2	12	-	TGTGCCAGCAGTGAAGTGAACTATGGCTACACCTTC	CASSEVNYGYTF
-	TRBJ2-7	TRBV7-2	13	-	TGTGCCAGCAGCAATACTATACTCTACGAGCAGTACTTC	CASSNTILYEQYF
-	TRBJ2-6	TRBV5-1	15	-	TGCGCCAGCAGCCTCCAGGGGTCCGGGGCCAACGTCCTGACTTTC	CASSLQGSGANVLTF
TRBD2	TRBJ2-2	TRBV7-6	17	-	TGTGCCAGCAGCTTAGTTAGCGGGAGGGCCCACACCGGGGAGCTGTTTTTT	CASSLVSGRAHTGELFF
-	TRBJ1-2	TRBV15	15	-	TGTGCCACCAGCAGAGGAACCACCCGGGGCTATGGCTACACCTTC	CATSRGTTRGYGYTF
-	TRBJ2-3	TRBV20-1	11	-	TGCAGAGCCGGGAGCACAGATACGCAGTATTTT	CRAGSTDTQYF
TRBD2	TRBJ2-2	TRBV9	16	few	TGTGCCAGCAGCGTAGGGCTAGCGGGAAACACCGGGGAGCTGTTTTTT	CASSVGLAGNTGELFF
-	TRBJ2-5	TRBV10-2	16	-	TGCGCCAGCAGTTCATACGGTCGGGCGGCCCAAGAGACCCAGTACTTC	CASSSYGRAAQETQYF
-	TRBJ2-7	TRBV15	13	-	TGTGCCACCAGCGCCACGGACAATCCAAGGCAGTACTTC	CATSATDNPRQYF
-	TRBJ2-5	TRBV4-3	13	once	TGCGCCAGCAGCCAGACACCTCGAGAGACCCAGTACTTC	CASSQTPRETQYF
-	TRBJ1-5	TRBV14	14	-	TGTGCCAGCAGCCAAGGGGATAGCAATCAGCCCCAGCATTTT	CASSQGDSNQPQHF
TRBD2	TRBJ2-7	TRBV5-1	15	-	TGCGCCAGCAGCCATGGGACTAGCGGCCCCTACGAGCAGTACTTC	CASSHGTSGPYEQYF
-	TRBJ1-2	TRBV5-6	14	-	TGTGCCAGCAGCTTGGCCGGTGGCGGATATGGCTACACCTTC	CASSLAGGGYGYTF
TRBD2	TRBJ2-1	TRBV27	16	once	TGTGCCAGCAGTTCCTATCGACTAGCGGGAGGGGGGGAGCAGTTCTTC	CASSSYRLAGGGEQFF
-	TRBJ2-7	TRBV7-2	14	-	TGTGCCAGCAGCCGGGACGAACGCACCTACGAGCAGTACTTC	CASSRDERTYEQYF
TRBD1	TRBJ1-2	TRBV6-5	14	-	TGTGCCAGCAGTAATGGACAGGGAGCGAGCGGCTACACCTTC	CASSNGQGASGYTF
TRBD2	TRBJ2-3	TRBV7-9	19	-	TGTGCCAGCAGCTTCCCTATATGGGGGAGCGGGATGACAACAGATACGCAGTATTTT	CASSFPIWGSGMTTDTQYF
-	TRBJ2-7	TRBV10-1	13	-	TGCGCCACTTCCCAGGGCTATGAGCGCGAGCAGTACTTC	CATSQGYEREQYF
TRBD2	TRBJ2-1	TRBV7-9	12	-	TGTGCCAGCAGCTTAGCGACTAGCAGCCAGTTCTTC	CASSLATSSQFF
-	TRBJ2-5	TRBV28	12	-	TGTGCCAGCACCCCCCTAGGGGGGACCCAGTACTTC	CASTPLGGTQYF
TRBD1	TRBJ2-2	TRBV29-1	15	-	TGCAGCGTGTACCCGGGACAGCCGAACACCGGGGAGCTGTTTTTT	CSVYPGQPNTGELFF
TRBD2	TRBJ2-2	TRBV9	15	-	TGTGCCAGCAGCGTAGGACTAGCGCTAACCGGGGAGCTGTTTTTT	CASSVGLALTGELFF
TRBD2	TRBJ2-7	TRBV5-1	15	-	TGCGCCAGCAGCTTGGCCTCTGGCGGGAGTTACGAGCAGTACTTC	CASSLASGGSYEQYF
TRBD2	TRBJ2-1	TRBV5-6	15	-	TGTGCCAGCAGCCCTGGGACTAGCGGATACAATGAGCAGTTCTTC	CASSPGTSGYNEQFF
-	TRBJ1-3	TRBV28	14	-	TGTGCCAGCAGTTTAGCAGGGCATGGAAACACCATATATTTT	CASSLAGHGNTIYF
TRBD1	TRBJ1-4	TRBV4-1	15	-	TGCGCCAGCAGCCGTGGACAGGAGGCTATTGAAAAACTGTTTTTT	CASSRGQEAIEKLFF
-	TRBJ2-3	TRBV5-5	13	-	TGTGCCAGCAGATTGGGGGGCACAGATACGCAGTATTTT	CASRLGGTDTQYF
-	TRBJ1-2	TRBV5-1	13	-	TGCGCCAGCAGCTTGGGGCAGGGCACTGGCTACACCTTC	CASSLGQGTGYTF
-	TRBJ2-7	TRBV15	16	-	TGTGCCACCAGCAGAGATGGGGGGCCGAGCTCCTACGAGCAGTACTTC	CATSRDGGPSSYEQYF
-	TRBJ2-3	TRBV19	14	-	TGTGCCAGTAGTCCCGGACACATCCCAGATACGCAGTATTTT	CASSPGHIPDTQYF